A selection of T cell receptor beta chains follows, all from one sample in a study of T cell responses to AZD1222 COVID-19 vaccine. The method was immunoSEQ multiplex PCR; TCRdb's version includes in-frame clones alone and lacks a portion of them. The table shows 110,000 to 150,000 clones, with around 93% occurring only once. Sequencing was performed on peripheral blood, taken on day 0 of AZD1222 vaccination. The receptors shown here come from an adult in good health. Each CDR3 is given with its conserved first and last residue. A D gene is named only where the DNA matches it firmly. Clone size appears in some rows only: once, few, many, or a class for an expanded clone.

V gene	CDR3 length	clone size	D gene	J gene	CDR3 DNA	CDR3 protein
TRBV20-1	15	-	TRBD2	TRBJ2-1	TGCAGTGCTAGTTTACTAGCGGATTCCTACAATGAGCAGTTCTTC	CSASLLADSYNEQFF
TRBV20-1	14	-	TRBD1	TRBJ1-4	TGCAGTGCTAGTGGTGACAGGGGGCGTGAAAAACTGTTTTTT	CSASGDRGREKLFF
TRBV7-8	13	-	-	TRBJ1-5	TGTGCCAGCAGCCTCGACAGCAATCAGCCCCAGCATTTT	CASSLDSNQPQHF
TRBV5-4	14	-	TRBD1	TRBJ1-2	TGTGCCAGCAGCTCGATACAGGGGAGCGATGGCTACACCTTC	CASSSIQGSDGYTF
TRBV4-2	14	few	-	TRBJ2-6	TGTGCCAGCAGCCAACAAGGGGGGGCCAACGTCCTGACTTTC	CASSQQGGANVLTF
TRBV5-5	15	-	TRBD2	TRBJ2-7	TGTGCCAGCAGCTTGGGGGTAGCGGGGACGTACGAGCAGTACTTC	CASSLGVAGTYEQYF
TRBV5-1	15	-	-	TRBJ2-3	TGCGCCAGCAGCTTGGGGACTGCTAGCACAGATACGCAGTATTTT	CASSLGTASTDTQYF
TRBV9	12	once	-	TRBJ2-1	TGTGCCAGCAGCGTTGGACTTTCTGGGCAGTTCTTC	CASSVGLSGQFF
TRBV28	17	-	-	TRBJ1-6	TGTGCCAGCAGTTACGAGTGGGCCGGACCCCCCAATTCACCCCTCCACTTT	CASSYEWAGPPNSPLHF
TRBV3-1/TRBV3-2	14	-	TRBD1	TRBJ1-2	TGTGCCAGCAGCCACCGAGGACAGGCTGGGGGCTACACCTTC	CASSHRGQAGGYTF
TRBV5-4	15	-	TRBD2	TRBJ2-7	TGTGCCAGCAGCTTGGTGACTAGCGGAGCCTACGAGCAGTACTTC	CASSLVTSGAYEQYF
TRBV5-1	13	few	-	TRBJ1-1	TGCGCCAGCAGTACCAGGGTGAACACTGAAGCTTTCTTT	CASSTRVNTEAFF
TRBV3-1/TRBV3-2	18	-	TRBD2	TRBJ2-3	TGTGCCAGCAGGGGGACTAGCGGGGGGATTGCTAGCACAGATACGCAGTATTTT	CASRGTSGGIASTDTQYF
TRBV7-9	12	-	-	TRBJ1-2	TGTGCCAGCAGCTTAGATAGGAATGGCTACACCTTC	CASSLDRNGYTF